The 24 T cell receptor beta chains given below trace back to one sample, sequenced in a study of T cell clones after liver transplantation. Sequencing was performed with immunoSEQ multiplex PCR; in TCRdb, only in-frame clones are kept and a portion is missing. The table includes 12,000 to 15,000 clones, over 90% detected once. The source was CD8+ T cells from blood, collected before liver transplant. These receptors came from a human donor who received a liver transplant.

This rearrangement joins TRBV5-6 to TRBJ1-1, with TRBD1 identical over 9 bases. V lost 3 bases and J lost 2; bases outside the gene matches: 2. Germline V gene lookup returns CDR1 SGHDT and CDR2 YYEEEE. The CDR3 is made up of 14 amino acids. The CDR3 loop is CASSWDRVNTEAFF. In DNA, the CDR3 is TGTGCCAGCAGCTGGGACAGGGTTAACACTGAAGCTTTCTTT.

This chain links TRBV13 with TRBJ2-5; 7 bases fit TRBD2. CDR3 length: 16 residues. The germline V gene has CDR1 PRHDT and CDR2 FYEKMQ (reference sequence). With V trimmed by 5 bases and J by 2 bases, 11 bases remained unmatched. As DNA, the CDR3 is TGTGCCAGCAGCCCCGGAGGCGCGGGAGTTCAAGAGACCCAGTACTTC. This encodes CASSPGGAGVQETQYF.

The V and J genes are TRBV7-9 and TRBJ2-7, with D possibly matching TRBD2 (6 bases). Looked up from germline, CDR1 is SEHNR and CDR2 is FQNEAQ (reference sequence). Trimming pared 9 bases from V and 0 bases from J, leaving 21 bases between. The CDR3 extends over 16 amino acids. DNA for the CDR3: TGTGCCAGTCGTATGGGGGGTAGCGGTGACTCCTACGAGCAGTACTTC. Translated: CASRMGGSGDSYEQYF. The full variable domain, rest sourced from reference TRBV7-9 and TRBJ2-7, is DTGVSQNPRHKITKRGQNVTFRCDPISEHNRLYWYRQTLGQGPEFLTYFQNEAQLEKSRLLSDRFSAERPKGSFSTLEIQRTEQGDSAMYLCASRMGGSGDSYEQYFGPGTRLTVT.

The CDR3 nucleotides read TGTGCCAGCAGCTTAGCTAGGGTTATAGCGGGGTCGAACACCGGGGAGCTGTTTTTT. The encoded protein is CASSLARVIAGSNTGELFF. The rearrangement links TRBV7-8 to TRBJ2-2; 8 bases agree with TRBD2. V was clipped by 0 bases and J by 0 bases; unmatched bases: 9. CDR3 length: 19 residues. The germline V gene has CDR1 SGHVS and CDR2 FQNEAQ.

The chain has TRBV5-4 and TRBJ1-1; perhaps TRBD1 as D (6 bases). V was clipped by 0 bases and J by 5 bases, with 11 bases between them. CDR1 is SGHNT, CDR2 YYREEE, per germline (reference sequence). The CDR3 covers 14 residues. For the CDR3, the DNA is TGTGCCAGCAGCTTGGGCGGGGGGCGAACTGAAGCTTTCTTT. It encodes CASSLGGGRTEAFF. The entire variable domain, with the rest obtained from reference TRBV5-4 and TRBJ1-1, is as follows: ETGVTQSPTHLIKTRGQQVTLRCSSQSGHNTVSWYQQALGQGPQFIFQYYREEENGRGNFPPRFSGLQFPNYSSELNVNALELDDSALYLCASSLGGGRTEAFFGQGTRLTVV.

The chain is built from TRBV7-9 and TRBJ2-7; 9 bases align to TRBD2. The length of the CDR3 is 14 residues. V dropped 5 bases and J dropped 2; count of bases not matched to a gene: 4. Germline CDR1 is SEHNR and CDR2 is FQNEAQ (reference sequence). The CDR3 bases are TGTGCCAGCAGCCTGGGACTAGCCGCCTACGAGCAGTACTTC. Protein product: CASSLGLAAYEQYF.

This clone was counted once. The chain employs TRBV7-8 and TRBJ1-1, with TRBD1 as a possible D gene (5 bases). Germline CDR1 reads SGHVS; CDR2 reads FQNEAQ. The V gene lost 2 bases and the J gene lost 3 bases, with 19 bases spanning the gap. This CDR3 spans 17 amino acids. The DNA of the CDR3 is TGTGCCAGCAGCTTACTCGGGACGGACCAATGGGACACTGAAGCTTTCTTT. Residues: CASSLLGTDQWDTEAFF.

V and J are TRBV5-5 and TRBJ2-1; D is perhaps TRBD2 (6 bases). Trimming removed 2 bases from V and 7 bases from J, with 13 bases in between. Germline V gene lookup returns CDR1 SGHKS and CDR2 YYEKEE (reference sequence). The CDR3 consists of 14 residues. DNA of the CDR3: TGTGCCAGCAGCTTCGGGACTGCCTGGAATGAGCAGTTCTTC. This translates into CASSFGTAWNEQFF.

This clone was observed a single time. The chain uses TRBV6-5 and TRBJ2-7; D not certain. Germline CDR1 and CDR2: MNHEY and SVGAGI. This CDR3 has 14 amino acids. The ends were cut back, 5 bases at V and 6 bases at J, with 17 bases in the middle. CDR3 sequence: CASSTLSDASEQYF. The CDR3 DNA reads as TGTGCCAGCAGTACCCTATCGGACGCCAGCGAGCAGTACTTC.

The chain has TRBV5-4 and TRBJ2-7; 10 bases are shared with TRBD2. J gave up 4 bases and V 4 bases, and 8 bases lay outside the gene matches. There are 15 residues in the CDR3. Germline V gene sequence: CDR1 SGHNT, CDR2 YYREEE (reference sequence). CDR3 sequence reads: CASSPQTSGFYEQYF. The CDR3 DNA reads TGTGCCAGCAGCCCTCAGACTAGCGGGTTTTACGAGCAGTACTTC.

V and J are TRBV7-9 and TRBJ2-2, with 9 bases matching TRBD1. Germline V CDR1 and CDR2: SEHNR, FQNEAQ (reference sequence). The CDR3 totals 16 residues. The V and J ends lost 7 bases and 3 bases, in that order; junction bases with no gene match: 9. The CDR3 loop is CASTPGGTGHTGELFF. In DNA, the CDR3 is TGTGCCAGCACCCCGGGCGGGACAGGGCACACCGGGGAGCTGTTTTTT.

The rearrangement uses TRBV2 and TRBJ2-2, with unresolved D. This CDR3 has 12 residues. CDR1 is SNHLY, CDR2 FYNNEI, per germline. Between the trimmed V and J ends, which lost 7 bases and 5 bases, there was a span of 8 bases. The CDR3 region has the DNA TGTGCCAGCAATGGGGTAACCGGGGAGCTGTTTTTT. It encodes CASNGVTGELFF.

This chain links TRBV28 with TRBJ1-1; 10 nucleotides match TRBD1. The germline V gene encodes CDR1 MDHEN and CDR2 SYDVKM. The V and J ends lost 1 base and 5 bases, in that order; junction bases with no gene match: 4. This CDR3 has 15 residues. CDR3 sequence reads: CASSLLGQGRTEAFF. The CDR3 DNA reads TGTGCCAGCAGTTTATTGGGACAGGGGAGGACTGAAGCTTTCTTT.

This clone was seen only once. The V gene is TRBV7-2, the J gene TRBJ2-1, with 8 positions matching TRBD2. Germline-derived CDR1 and CDR2 are SGHTA and FQGNSA. The CDR3 is 15 residues long. Trimming took 6 bases from V and 3 from J; bases not matched to a gene: 7. The DNA for the CDR3 is TGTGCCAGCAGGGCTCGGGGGGGGCTCTACAATGAGCAGTTCTTC. This encodes CASRARGGLYNEQFF.

In this sample, this clone turned up once. The rearrangement links TRBV2 to TRBJ2-7; TRBD1 might be the D (5 bases). CDR3 length: 15 residues. Germline lookup yields CDR1 SNHLY and CDR2 FYNNEI. The V gene lost 6 bases and the J gene lost 3 bases, with 18 bases spanning the gap. CDR3 loop: CASRLSEQENYEQYF. CDR3 in DNA: TGTGCCAGCAGATTGAGCGAACAGGAGAACTACGAGCAGTACTTC. Filled out from reference TRBV2 and TRBJ2-7, the complete variable domain reads EPEVTQTPSHQVTQMGQEVILRCVPISNHLYFYWYRQILGQKVEFLVSFYNNEISEKSEIFDDQFSVERPDGSNFTLKIRSTKLEDSAMYFCASRLSEQENYEQYFGPGTRLTVT.

The chain has TRBV7-6 and TRBJ1-1; no firm D call. Trimming left V 4 bases short and J 1 base short, with 13 bases between. The CDR3 spans 15 residues. Germline CDR1 is SGHVS and CDR2 is FNYEAQ. The CDR3 sequence is CASSWAMGPNTEAFF. CDR3 sequence (DNA): TGTGCCAGCAGCTGGGCCATGGGCCCGAACACTGAAGCTTTCTTT.

The rearrangement joins TRBV29-1 to TRBJ2-1; 15 bases fit TRBD2. The CDR3 extends over 16 amino acids. From germline, CDR1 is SQVTM and CDR2 ANQGSEA. After removal of 6 bases from V and 6 bases from J, the junction contained 9 bases not matched to a gene. CDR3 coding DNA: TGCAGCGTGGCCGGACTAGCGGGAGGGCACGTCAATGAGCAGTTCTTC. Residues: CSVAGLAGGHVNEQFF.

The rearrangement uses TRBV23-1 and TRBJ1-5; no clear D gene. TRBV23-1 qualifies as an ORF whose function is uncertain. V was trimmed by 0 bases and J by 7 bases, leaving 22 bases between them. This CDR3 has 18 residues. DNA of the CDR3: TGCGCCAGCAGTCAATCTGGTGGATTTCGGGTTATCCACCAGCCCCAGCATTTT. Translation: CASSQSGGFRVIHQPQHF.

The rearrangement joins TRBV5-6 to TRBJ2-7, with D perhaps matching TRBD1 (6 bases). The CDR3 extends over 16 amino acids. Trimming shortened V by 0 bases and J by 0 bases, and 13 bases separated the two germline ends. Per germline, CDR1 SGHDT and CDR2 YYEEEE. In DNA form, the CDR3 reads TGTGCCAGCAGCTTGGTTGGACAGCGAAGCTCCTACGAGCAGTACTTC. Translated: CASSLVGQRSSYEQYF.

This chain connects TRBV6-1 to TRBJ1-3; D call uncertain. Per the germline V gene, CDR1 is MNHNS and CDR2 is SASEGT. V gave up 3 bases and J gave up 4 bases, with 13 bases separating them. This CDR3 is 15 amino acids long. CDR3 loop: CASSDPPGVGNTIYF. The CDR3, as DNA: TGTGCCAGCAGTGACCCCCCCGGGGTAGGAAACACCATATATTTT.

This clone was recorded only once. The V and J genes are TRBV29-1 and TRBJ2-7, with 11 bases identical to TRBD1. The CDR3 is made up of 14 amino acids. The junction had 4 bases not matched to a gene; V was cut back by 5 bases and J by 1 base. Germline CDR1 reads SQVTM; CDR2 reads ANQGSEA. The CDR3 here is CSVLGTGGSYEQYF. CDR3 DNA: TGCAGCGTTTTAGGGACAGGGGGATCCTACGAGCAGTACTTC.

V and J are TRBV4-1 and TRBJ2-3; the D is unclear. The germline V gene has CDR1 MGHRA and CDR2 YSYEKL. Trimming stripped 0 bases from V and 10 bases from J, with 11 bases between. CDR3 length equals 13 residues. As DNA, the CDR3 is TGCGCCAGCAGCCAAGATCTAAGGCTGGCGCAGTATTTT. It encodes CASSQDLRLAQYF.

The rearrangement links TRBV30 to TRBJ1-5; 7 bases are shared with TRBD1. Trimming took 0 bases from V and 6 from J; bases not matched to a gene: 5. CDR1 and CDR2 (germline): GTSNPN, SVGIG (reference sequence). The CDR3 covers 14 residues. CDR3 residues: CAWSVWAGGQPQHF. CDR3 DNA sequence: TGTGCCTGGAGTGTCTGGGCAGGGGGTCAGCCCCAGCATTTT.

This clone was picked up a small number of times. This chain uses TRBV10-2 with TRBJ2-7; a possible D gene is TRBD1 (5 bases). The germline V gene has CDR1 WSHSY and CDR2 SAAADI. CDR3 length equals 15 residues. Trimming shortened V by 7 bases and J by 2 bases, and 18 bases separated the two germline ends. CDR3 nucleotide sequence: TGCGCCAGCACCCGAGACAGCATAACCCCCTACGAGCAGTACTTC. This encodes CASTRDSITPYEQYF.